These T cell receptor beta chains were read from a single sample in a study of T-cell reconstitution after alpha-beta-depleted transplantation in children. In TCRdb, the PCR reads were re-called with MiXCR into one record per CDR3 protein. The sample yields approximately 130,000 distinct CDR3 sequences, roughly 10% seen once. Here the sequenced sample was PBMCs, mostly from graft donor cells, taken 180 days after TCRalphabeta/CD19-depleted stem cell transplant. These receptors all come from a girl in the first two years of life who had a stem cell transplant for combined immunodeficiency, so the T cells may come from the graft donor. Each CDR3 is given with its conserved first and last residue. D genes are given only for firm matches. Size is omitted from some rows. Given values are once, few, many or a class for expanded clones.

CDR3 protein: CASSARTGSGEQYF; CDR3 DNA: TGTGCCAGCAGCGCCCGGACGGGTTCGGGCGAGCAGTACTTC; D gene: -; clone size: few; V gene: TRBV9; J gene: TRBJ2-7
CDR3 protein: CASSVDPRGNTEAFF; CDR3 DNA: TGTGCCAGCAGCGTAGATCCCAGAGGGAACACTGAAGCTTTCTTT; D gene: -; clone size: few; V gene: TRBV9; J gene: TRBJ1-1
CDR3 protein: CASSLVAARDEQFF; CDR3 DNA: TGTGCCAGCAGCTTAGTGGCAGCCAGAGATGAGCAGTTCTTC; D gene: -; clone size: few; V gene: TRBV7-2; J gene: TRBJ2-1
CDR3 protein: CASSTTFGQGSETQYF; CDR3 DNA: TGTGCCAGCAGCACCACTTTCGGACAGGGGAGTGAGACCCAGTACTTC; D gene: TRBD1; clone size: few; V gene: TRBV7-2; J gene: TRBJ2-5
CDR3 protein: CSARDVGLAGDLLGLYNEHFF; CDR3 DNA: TGCAGTGCTAGAGATGTAGGACTAGCGGGAGACTTATTGGGCCTATACAATGAGCACTTCTTC; D gene: TRBD2; clone size: -; V gene: TRBV20-1; J gene: TRBJ2-1
CDR3 protein: CASSPRQSYEQYF; CDR3 DNA: TGCGCCAGCAGCCCCCGACAGTCCTACGAGCAGTACTTC; D gene: -; clone size: -; V gene: TRBV4-3; J gene: TRBJ2-7
CDR3 protein: CASSQDSSWGMSTEAFF; CDR3 DNA: TGCGCCAGCAGCCAAGATTCGTCCTGGGGAATGAGCACTGAAGCTTTCTTT; D gene: -; clone size: once; V gene: TRBV4-3; J gene: TRBJ1-1
CDR3 protein: CASSLAQRTGSYGYTF; CDR3 DNA: TGTGCCAGCAGCTTAGCCCAACGGACAGGGAGCTATGGCTACACCTTC; D gene: TRBD1; clone size: few; V gene: TRBV7-9; J gene: TRBJ1-2
CDR3 protein: CAISESEGDTGELFF; CDR3 DNA: TGTGCCATCAGTGAGTCGGAGGGGGACACCGGGGAGCTGTTTTTT; D gene: -; clone size: -; V gene: TRBV10-3; J gene: TRBJ2-2
CDR3 protein: CSAPPANGWPRETQYF; CDR3 DNA: TGCAGTGCCCCCCCGGCCAACGGGTGGCCACGGGAGACCCAGTACTTC; D gene: -; clone size: few; V gene: TRBV20-1; J gene: TRBJ2-5
CDR3 protein: CSANRGTGPTDTQYF; CDR3 DNA: TGCAGTGCTAATCGCGGGACTGGACCCACAGATACGCAGTATTTT; D gene: -; clone size: -; V gene: TRBV20-1; J gene: TRBJ2-3
CDR3 protein: CASSLWSGSAYEQYF; CDR3 DNA: TGTGCCAGCAGTTTATGGTCAGGATCTGCCTACGAGCAGTACTTC; D gene: -; clone size: -; V gene: TRBV12-3/TRBV12-4; J gene: TRBJ2-7
CDR3 protein: CASSLGRLAGGSRSQETQYF; CDR3 DNA: TGTGCCAGCAGCTTAGGTCGGCTAGCGGGGGGGTCAAGAAGCCAAGAGACCCAGTACTTC; D gene: TRBD2; clone size: many; V gene: TRBV7-8; J gene: TRBJ2-5
CDR3 protein: CASSLVGGPGTGELFF; CDR3 DNA: TGTGCCAGCAGCTTAGTAGGTGGTCCGGGAACCGGGGAGCTGTTTTTT; D gene: -; clone size: -; V gene: TRBV7-9; J gene: TRBJ2-2
CDR3 protein: CASILKGLNYNEQFF; CDR3 DNA: TGTGCCAGCATCTTAAAGGGACTGAATTACAATGAGCAGTTCTTC; D gene: -; clone size: -; V gene: TRBV11-2; J gene: TRBJ2-1
CDR3 protein: CASSQEGAYEQYF; CDR3 DNA: TGCGCCAGCAGCCAAGAGGGAGCCTACGAGCAGTACTTC; D gene: -; clone size: -; V gene: TRBV4-1; J gene: TRBJ2-7
CDR3 protein: CSASGRANTGELFF; CDR3 DNA: TGCAGTGCTAGCGGGAGGGCCAACACCGGGGAGCTGTTTTTT; D gene: TRBD2; clone size: -; V gene: TRBV20-1; J gene: TRBJ2-2
CDR3 protein: CASSPPGTGGIYEQFF; CDR3 DNA: TGTGCCAGCAGCCCCCCCGGGACAGGGGGTATCTATGAGCAGTTCTTC; D gene: TRBD1; clone size: -; V gene: TRBV7-2; J gene: TRBJ2-1
CDR3 protein: CASSLGTGRAQPQHF; CDR3 DNA: TGTGCCAGCAGCTTAGGGACAGGGAGGGCTCAGCCCCAGCATTTT; D gene: TRBD1; clone size: many; V gene: TRBV7-9; J gene: TRBJ1-5
CDR3 protein: CASSLPEEQETQYF; CDR3 DNA: TGTGCCAGCAGCCTCCCTGAGGAACAAGAGACCCAGTACTTC; D gene: -; clone size: few; V gene: TRBV7-2; J gene: TRBJ2-5
CDR3 protein: CSAWGPMYNEQFF; CDR3 DNA: TGCAGTGCGTGGGGACCGATGTACAATGAGCAGTTCTTC; D gene: -; clone size: few; V gene: TRBV20-1; J gene: TRBJ2-1
CDR3 protein: CASSLGIWGYEQYF; CDR3 DNA: TGTGCCAGCAGCTTGGGTATCTGGGGCTACGAGCAGTACTTC; D gene: -; clone size: -; V gene: TRBV5-6; J gene: TRBJ2-7
CDR3 protein: CSAHTGTGTDTQYF; CDR3 DNA: TGCAGTGCGCACACCGGGACAGGGACAGATACGCAGTATTTT; D gene: TRBD1; clone size: few; V gene: TRBV20-1; J gene: TRBJ2-3
CDR3 protein: CASSLVGTYDYEQYF; CDR3 DNA: TGTGCCAGCAGCTTAGTCGGGACTTACGACTACGAGCAGTACTTC; D gene: -; clone size: few; V gene: TRBV7-8; J gene: TRBJ2-7
CDR3 protein: CASSPLDRVYEQYF; CDR3 DNA: TGTGCCAGCAGTCCCTTAGACAGAGTCTACGAGCAGTACTTC; D gene: -; clone size: many; V gene: TRBV28; J gene: TRBJ2-7
CDR3 protein: CSADRGNTGELFF; CDR3 DNA: TGCAGTGCCGACAGGGGAAACACCGGGGAGCTGTTTTTT; D gene: TRBD1; clone size: few; V gene: TRBV20-1; J gene: TRBJ2-2
CDR3 protein: CASSLARGLEAFF; CDR3 DNA: TGTGCCAGCAGTTTAGCCCGCGGGTTGGAAGCTTTCTTT; D gene: -; clone size: few; V gene: TRBV12-3/TRBV12-4; J gene: TRBJ1-1
CDR3 protein: CSARADTHTEAFF; CDR3 DNA: TGCAGTGCTAGAGCGGACACCCACACTGAAGCTTTCTTT; D gene: -; clone size: few; V gene: TRBV20-1; J gene: TRBJ1-1
CDR3 protein: CSATGGVYEQYF; CDR3 DNA: TGCAGTGCTACCGGTGGTGTCTACGAGCAGTACTTC; D gene: -; clone size: few; V gene: TRBV20-1; J gene: TRBJ2-7
CDR3 protein: CASSLGQKIDTQYF; CDR3 DNA: TGTGCCAGCAGCTTGGGACAGAAGATAGATACGCAGTATTTT; D gene: TRBD1; clone size: few; V gene: TRBV7-6; J gene: TRBJ2-3
CDR3 protein: CATSDPTGEETQYF; CDR3 DNA: TGTGCCACCAGTGACCCGACAGGTGAGGAGACCCAGTACTTC; D gene: -; clone size: -; V gene: TRBV24-1; J gene: TRBJ2-5
CDR3 protein: CATSGGGSTEQFF; CDR3 DNA: TGTGCCACCAGTGGCGGCGGGAGCACTGAGCAGTTCTTC; D gene: TRBD2; clone size: -; V gene: TRBV24-1; J gene: TRBJ2-1